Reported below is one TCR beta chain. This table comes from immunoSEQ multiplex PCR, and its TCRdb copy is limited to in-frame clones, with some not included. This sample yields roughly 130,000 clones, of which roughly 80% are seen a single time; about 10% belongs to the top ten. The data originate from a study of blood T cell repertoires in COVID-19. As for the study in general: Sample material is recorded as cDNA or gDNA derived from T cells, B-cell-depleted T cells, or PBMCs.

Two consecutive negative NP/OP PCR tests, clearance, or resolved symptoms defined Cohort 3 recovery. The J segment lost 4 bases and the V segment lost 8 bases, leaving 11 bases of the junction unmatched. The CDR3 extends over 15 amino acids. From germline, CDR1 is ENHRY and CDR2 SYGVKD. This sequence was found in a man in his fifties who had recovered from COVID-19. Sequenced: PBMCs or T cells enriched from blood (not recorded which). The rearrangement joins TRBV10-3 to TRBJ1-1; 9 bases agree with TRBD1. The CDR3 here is CAIQSTGTGPTEAFF. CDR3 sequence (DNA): TGTGCCATCCAAAGCACCGGGACAGGGCCCACTGAAGCTTTCTTT.